These 30 T cell receptor beta chains originate from one sample sequenced in a study of cytomegalovirus exposure and HLA in healthy donors. With 60 Vbeta and 13 Jbeta primers, the PCR was carried out. Some clones are missing from TCRdb's copy, which holds only in-frame ones; the method was immunoSEQ multiplex PCR. Recorded for this sample: about 130,000 clones. Input material: PBMCs. These receptor sequences come from a man aged 18 to 30 in good health and CMV-seronegative.

The chain combines TRBV5-1 with TRBJ1-2; TRBD1 matches 7 bases. V shed 0 bases and J 2 bases; nucleotides not matched to a gene: 4. CDR1 SGHRS and CDR2 YFSETQ come from the germline V gene. The CDR3 extends over 15 amino acids. CDR3 bases: TGCGCCAGCAGCTTGGTTCAGGGGGGAAACTATGGCTACACCTTC. As protein: CASSLVQGGNYGYTF. The variable domain in full, completed from reference TRBV5-1 and TRBJ1-2, reads KAGVTQTPRYLIKTRGQQVTLSCSPISGHRSVSWYQQTPGQGLQFLFEYFSETQRNKGNFPGRFSGRQFSNSRSEMNVSTLELGDSALYLCASSLVQGGNYGYTFGSGTRLTVV.

The gene calls are TRBV4-1 and TRBJ1-4; a weak D match, TRBD1 (5 bases). Trimming pared 1 base from V and 0 bases from J, leaving 15 bases between. From germline, CDR1 is MGHRA and CDR2 YSYEKL. The CDR3 has 18 amino acids. Written as DNA, the CDR3 is TGCGCCAGCAGCCAAGCGCTGGGGCCTATCGCAACTAATGAAAAACTGTTTTTT. This sequence encodes CASSQALGPIATNEKLFF.

The chain is built from TRBV9 and TRBJ1-1; a weak D match, TRBD1 (5 bases). In germline, CDR1 is SGDLS, CDR2 YYNGEE. Trimming removed 4 bases at V and 4 bases at J, with 17 bases between. The CDR3 sequence is 15 residues long. CDR3 bases: TGTGCCAGCAGCCCCGGTTGGGGGGGAGGCACTGAAGCTTTCTTT. The encoded protein is CASSPGWGGGTEAFF.

CDR3 in DNA: TGTGCCAGCAGCTTCCCCCGGGACTCATACACCGGGGAGCTGTTTTTT. This sequence encodes CASSFPRDSYTGELFF. V and J are TRBV13 and TRBJ2-2, with a possible D match to TRBD2 (6 bases). V lost 3 bases, J lost 3 bases, and 14 bases lay in between. In germline, CDR1 is PRHDT, CDR2 FYEKMQ (reference sequence). The CDR3 runs to 16 residues.

The chain is built from TRBV5-6 and TRBJ2-5; possibly TRBD1 for D (5 bases). The CDR3 contains 13 residues. Trimming pared 4 bases from V and 5 bases from J, leaving 12 bases between. Germline CDR1 SGHDT, CDR2 YYEEEE. The CDR3 DNA is TGTGCCAGCAGCCTACAGGTTTTGGAGACCCAGTACTTC. Residues: CASSLQVLETQYF.

This chain joins TRBV15 and TRBJ2-1; 8 bases map to TRBD1. Germline-derived CDR1 and CDR2 are LNHNV and YYDKDF (reference sequence). V lost 2 bases and J lost 8; bases outside the gene matches: 11. This CDR3 has 16 amino acids. The CDR3: CATSRPGQATGDEQFF. The DNA for the CDR3 is TGTGCCACCAGCAGACCGGGACAGGCCACTGGGGATGAGCAGTTCTTC.

This chain connects TRBV29-1 to TRBJ1-4; 7 positions agree with TRBD1. This CDR3 region has 14 residues. V lost 6 bases, J lost 7 bases, and 11 bases stayed unmatched. The germline V gene has CDR1 SQVTM and CDR2 ANQGSEA. The CDR3 DNA is TGCAGCGTCCGGCAGGGGGTGGATGGTGAAAAACTGTTTTTT. It codes for CSVRQGVDGEKLFF.

The J gene is TRBJ2-6, the V gene TRBV19; weak D call: TRBD1 (6 bases). CDR1 is LNHDA, CDR2 SQIVND, per germline (reference sequence). Trimming left V 9 bases short and J 0 bases short, with 15 bases between. This CDR3 is 16 amino acids long. The CDR3 DNA reads as TGTGCCAGCGGATGGACAGTAAGCTCTGGGGCCAACGTCCTGACTTTC. Translation gives CASGWTVSSGANVLTF.

This chain uses TRBV19 with TRBJ2-4; tentatively, D is TRBD2 (5 bases). The CDR3 covers 16 residues. CDR1 is LNHDA and CDR2 is SQIVND in the germline V gene (reference sequence). V shed 7 bases and J shed 0 bases, with 16 bases lying between them. CDR3 coding DNA: TGTGCCAGTAATACGGGATTAAACGTAGCCAAAAACATTCAGTACTTC. Residues: CASNTGLNVAKNIQYF.

The V gene is TRBV10-3, the J gene TRBJ1-1, with D perhaps TRBD1 (6 bases). This CDR3 spans 13 amino acids. CDR1 ENHRY and CDR2 SYGVKD come from the germline V gene. Trimming stripped 4 bases from V and 4 bases from J, with 10 bases between. The chain's CDR3 is CAISGKGGTEAFF. The CDR3 DNA reads as TGTGCCATCAGTGGTAAAGGGGGCACTGAAGCTTTCTTT.

The chain links TRBV5-1 to TRBJ2-3; D might be TRBD2 (5 bases). Germline V lookup: CDR1 SGHRS, CDR2 YFSETQ. Trimming stripped 0 bases from V and 0 bases from J, with 8 bases between. The CDR3 is 15 amino acids. The CDR3 spells CASSLDLASTDTQYF. The CDR3 bases are TGCGCCAGCAGCTTGGATCTAGCCAGCACAGATACGCAGTATTTT.

In the case of this clone: Other DNA sequences of this sample code for an identical CDR3. The rearrangement uses TRBV16 and TRBJ1-1; no clear D. Germline values: CDR1 KGHSY, CDR2 FQNENV. The CDR3 extends over 13 amino acids. V was clipped by 6 bases and J by 1 base, with 9 bases between them. CDR3 coding DNA: TGTGCCAGCAGTCGGACTGCGAACACTGAAGCTTTCTTT. Encoded protein: CASSRTANTEAFF.

The chain carries TRBV19 and TRBJ2-3; the D gene is possibly TRBD2 (5 bases). This CDR3 is built from 14 residues. The germline gives CDR1 LNHDA, CDR2 SQIVND (reference sequence). Trimming left V 3 bases short and J 6 bases short, with 13 bases between. This chain's CDR3 is CASSMIAAADTQYF. CDR3 sequence (DNA): TGTGCCAGTAGTATGATTGCAGCGGCCGATACGCAGTATTTT.

The V call is TRBV7-2, the J call TRBJ1-1; 10 bases match TRBD1. V was pared by 4 bases and J by 4 bases, with 0 bases of the junction left unmatched. CDR1 is SGHTA, CDR2 FQGNSA, per germline. The CDR3 is made up of 13 amino acids. CDR3 loop: CASSWTGGTEAFF. The CDR3 nucleotides read TGTGCCAGCAGCTGGACAGGGGGCACTGAAGCTTTCTTT.

The rearrangement joins TRBV19 to TRBJ2-7; 15 nucleotides agree with TRBD2. The CDR3 is made up of 15 amino acids. Looked up from germline, CDR1 is LNHDA and CDR2 is SQIVND (reference sequence). With V trimmed by 5 bases and J by 6 bases, 5 bases remained unmatched. CDR3 bases: TGTGCCAGTAGTTCCCTGGGACTAGCGGGGGGCGAGCAGTACTTC. Translation: CASSSLGLAGGEQYF.

The V and J genes are TRBV27 and TRBJ2-7; D uncertain. Germline lookup yields CDR1 MNHEY and CDR2 SMNVEV (reference sequence). The CDR3 covers 13 residues. The V and J ends lost 5 bases and 0 bases respectively, with 8 bases between them. CDR3 sequence reads: CASSPTSSYEQYF. The CDR3, as DNA: TGTGCCAGCAGTCCCACCAGCTCCTACGAGCAGTACTTC.

The chain has TRBV6-4 and TRBJ2-3, with TRBD2 identical over 7 bases. The CDR3 is 15 amino acids. The trim removed 2 bases at V and 2 bases at J, leaving 4 bases unmatched. CDR1 and CDR2 (germline): MRHNA, SNTAGT. This chain's CDR3 is CASSDRAGVTDTQYF. As DNA, the CDR3 is TGTGCCAGCAGTGACAGGGCGGGGGTCACAGATACGCAGTATTTT.

CDR3 sequence: CSVEMEGRVEAFF. CDR3 DNA: TGCAGCGTTGAGATGGAGGGGCGGGTGGAAGCTTTCTTT. The chain has TRBV29-1 and TRBJ1-1, with a weak D call TRBD1 (5 bases). Germline CDR1 is SQVTM and CDR2 is ANQGSEA. The CDR3 is made up of 13 amino acids. The germline V and J ends were trimmed by 3 bases and 8 bases, with 16 bases remaining between them. The entire variable domain, with the rest obtained from reference TRBV29-1 and TRBJ1-1, is as follows: SAVISQKPSRDICQRGTSLTIQCQVDSQVTMMFWYRQQPGQSLTLIATANQGSEATYESGFVIDKFPISRPNLTFSTLTVSNMSPEDSSIYLCSVEMEGRVEAFFGQGTRLTVV.

In nucleotides, the CDR3 is TGTGCCAGCAGTATGGACTGGTCGAGCTCCTACGAGCAGTACTTC. This codes for CASSMDWSSSYEQYF. The chain joins TRBV7-9 to TRBJ2-7; possible D gene TRBD2, 5 bases. CDR3 length: 15 amino acids. V gave up 6 bases and J gave up 0 bases, with 15 bases separating them. CDR1 is SEHNR and CDR2 is FQNEAQ in the germline V gene (reference sequence).

The V and J genes are TRBV25-1 and TRBJ2-1; 9 bases align to TRBD1. This CDR3 is 15 amino acids long. The junction had 3 bases not matched to a gene; V was cut back by 2 bases and J by 4 bases. Germline V gene lookup returns CDR1 MGHDK and CDR2 SYGVNS. This CDR3 reads CASSERDRDYNEQFF. CDR3 DNA sequence: TGTGCCAGCAGTGAACGGGACAGGGATTACAATGAGCAGTTCTTC.

This rearrangement joins TRBV29-1 to TRBJ2-7; a weak D match, TRBD1 (7 bases). Germline values: CDR1 SQVTM, CDR2 ANQGSEA. This CDR3 has 12 residues. V lost 5 bases and J 7 bases, leaving 15 bases between the germline ends. This chain's CDR3 is CSVPGGWGEQYF. CDR3 nucleotide sequence: TGCAGCGTTCCAGGGGGGTGGGGGGAGCAGTACTTC.

The chain couples TRBV25-1 to TRBJ1-5; D is unclear. With 4 bases removed from V and 7 bases from J, the gap between germline ends came to 8 bases. Looked up from germline, CDR1 is MGHDK and CDR2 is SYGVNS. The CDR3 is 12 amino acids. This CDR3 is CASSGVGQPQHF. Here the CDR3 DNA reads TGTGCCAGCAGTGGGGTGGGCCAGCCCCAGCATTTT.

V usage is TRBV5-1 and J usage is TRBJ1-5, with TRBD1 matching over 9 bases. Trimming cost V 4 bases and J 9 bases; bases outside gene matches: 8. Germline CDR1 is SGHRS and CDR2 is YFSETQ. The CDR3 extends over 14 amino acids. CDR3 DNA sequence: TGCGCCAGCAGCCCCGGGACAGGGAGCCCGCCCCAGCATTTT. Amino acids: CASSPGTGSPPQHF.

The chain links TRBV28 to TRBJ1-5; 10 bases line up with TRBD1. Germline V gene data show CDR1 as MDHEN and CDR2 as SYDVKM. The CDR3 runs to 13 residues. The trim removed 9 bases at V and 3 bases at J, leaving 2 bases unmatched. This chain's CDR3 is CASGTGDNQPQHF. CDR3 coding DNA: TGTGCCAGTGGGACAGGGGACAATCAGCCCCAGCATTTT.

The chain links TRBV5-6 to TRBJ1-4; TRBD1 might be the D (6 bases). V was cut by 5 bases and J by 4 bases, with 15 bases left in between. CDR1 and CDR2 from the germline V gene are SGHDT and YYEEEE. The CDR3 totals 15 residues. The CDR3 sequence is CASSPGQSNNEKLFF. The CDR3 DNA reads TGTGCCAGCAGTCCAGGACAGAGCAATAATGAAAAACTGTTTTTT.

The V and J genes are TRBV25-1 and TRBJ1-2, with 9 bases matching TRBD1. The junction had 4 bases not matched to a gene; V was cut back by 6 bases and J by 8 bases. Per the germline V gene, CDR1 is MGHDK and CDR2 is SYGVNS. CDR3 length: 12 amino acids. The CDR3 loop is CASRQGAGGYTF. CDR3 sequence (DNA): TGTGCCAGCAGACAGGGGGCGGGAGGCTACACCTTC.

The chain joins TRBV6-4 to TRBJ2-2; D possibly corresponds to TRBD2 (7 bases). There are 16 residues in the CDR3. Germline CDR1 and CDR2: MRHNA and SNTAGT. V dropped 6 bases and J dropped 4 bases, with 18 bases sitting between them. CDR3 in amino acids: CASRTRRGLSTGELFF. Written as DNA, the CDR3 is TGTGCCAGCAGAACCAGGCGGGGGCTGAGCACCGGGGAGCTGTTTTTT.

The chain couples TRBV11-3 to TRBJ2-7; tentatively, D is TRBD1 (5 bases). Germline assignment: CDR1 SGHNT and CDR2 YENEEA. Trimming removed 6 bases at V and 5 bases at J, with 11 bases between. This CDR3 has 12 residues. CDR3 sequence (DNA): TGTGCCAGCAGTAGGGGATACAACGAGCAGTACTTC. It is translated as CASSRGYNEQYF.

The gene calls are TRBV6-1 and TRBJ2-2; 7 nucleotides line up with TRBD1. Germline CDR1 and CDR2: MNHNS and SASEGT. The CDR3 consists of 15 residues. Unmatched junction bases numbered 9, after V lost 8 bases and J lost 3 bases. CDR3 protein: CASVRQGRDTGELFF. CDR3 sequence (DNA): TGTGCCAGCGTACGACAGGGTCGGGACACCGGGGAGCTGTTTTTT.

This chain links TRBV6-1 with TRBJ1-5; 10 positions agree with TRBD1. V was pared by 7 bases and J by 6 bases, with 6 bases of the junction left unmatched. This CDR3 contains 14 residues. Germline assignment: CDR1 MNHNS and CDR2 SASEGT. The CDR3 nucleotides read TGTGCCAGCACCCCGGACAGGGGGGGTCAGCCCCAGCATTTT. It codes for CASTPDRGGQPQHF.